Listed here are 23 T cell receptor beta chains from one sample, sequenced in a study of shared clonotypes between healthy human individuals. Produced via immunoSEQ multiplex PCR; TCRdb's table is partial and in-frame only. The sample lists 2 million to 2.5 million clones, more than 85% occurring once. The sequenced sample consisted of naive CD4+ T cells from PBMCs. Subset described: CD45RA+ positively selected. The receptors were sampled from a man younger than 35 in good health. Some clones in this sample may be carry-over from other donors' samples.

This chain uses TRBV5-5 with TRBJ1-2; possibly TRBD1 for D (6 bases). Germline values: CDR1 SGHKS, CDR2 YYEKEE (reference sequence). The V gene lost 3 bases and the J gene lost 2 bases, with 8 bases spanning the gap. The CDR3 extends over 13 amino acids. In DNA, the CDR3 is TGTGCCAGCAGCTGGGACATCAACTATGGCTACACCTTC. Translation gives CASSWDINYGYTF.

V usage is TRBV11-2 and J usage is TRBJ1-3; 9 nucleotides agree with TRBD1. V dropped 5 bases and J dropped 1; count of bases not matched to a gene: 6. The CDR3 covers 16 residues. Germline CDR1 SGHAT, CDR2 FQNNGV. The CDR3 region is CASSITGGASGNTIYF. The CDR3 coding sequence is TGTGCCAGCAGCATCACAGGGGGCGCTTCTGGAAACACCATATATTTT.

This clone was counted once. The chain uses TRBV6-6 and TRBJ1-2; D is possibly TRBD1 (6 bases). Looked up from germline, CDR1 is MNHNY and CDR2 is SVGAGI (reference sequence). CDR3 length: 14 amino acids. The V end was cut by 2 bases, the J end by 8 bases, with 15 bases between. The CDR3 protein is CASSYGRAGQGYTF. CDR3 coding DNA: TGTGCCAGCAGTTACGGTAGGGCTGGACAGGGCTACACCTTC.

This chain uses TRBV6-5 with TRBJ2-5; 7 positions match TRBD2. CDR1 is MNHEY and CDR2 is SVGAGI in the germline V gene. This CDR3 region has 14 residues. After removal of 5 bases from V and 3 bases from J, the junction contained 6 bases not matched to a gene. CDR3 in DNA: TGTGCCAGCAGTAGCGGGAACAGCAAAGAGACCCAGTACTTC. This encodes CASSSGNSKETQYF.

V and J are TRBV7-9 and TRBJ1-5; TRBD1 is a possible D gene (5 bases). This CDR3 comprises 17 residues. V was clipped by 1 base and J by 2 bases, with 15 bases between them. Germline values: CDR1 SEHNR, CDR2 FQNEAQ (reference sequence). CDR3 sequence reads: CASSLGAGDVGNQPQHF. The CDR3 DNA sequence: TGTGCCAGCAGCTTAGGGGCGGGGGATGTGGGCAATCAGCCCCAGCATTTT. The whole variable domain, remainder taken from reference TRBV7-9 and TRBJ1-5, is DTGVSQNPRHKITKRGQNVTFRCDPISEHNRLYWYRQTLGQGPEFLTYFQNEAQLEKSRLLSDRFSAERPKGSFSTLEIQRTEQGDSAMYLCASSLGAGDVGNQPQHFGDGTRLSIL.

The genes are TRBV5-1 and TRBJ2-2; tentative D call: TRBD2 (6 bases). V was shortened by 5 bases and J by 5 bases, with 22 bases between the two germline ends. This CDR3 region has 17 residues. Germline CDR1 reads SGHRS; CDR2 reads YFSETQ. The CDR3 DNA is TGCGCCAGCAGTAGTCCCGGACTAAGTCTCGCGACCGGGGAGCTGTTTTTT. It yields the protein CASSSPGLSLATGELFF. Supplemented by reference TRBV5-1 and TRBJ2-2, the full variable domain reads KAGVTQTPRYLIKTRGQQVTLSCSPISGHRSVSWYQQTPGQGLQFLFEYFSETQRNKGNFPGRFSGRQFSNSRSEMNVSTLELGDSALYLCASSSPGLSLATGELFFGEGSRLTVL.

In DNA, the CDR3 is TGTGCCAGCAGCGATTTCCGACTAGCGGGGCCCAATGAGCAGTTCTTC. This sequence encodes CASSDFRLAGPNEQFF. The chain has TRBV11-3 and TRBJ2-1; 11 bases map to TRBD2. This CDR3 is 16 amino acids long. The J segment lost 6 bases and the V segment lost 5 bases, leaving 9 bases of the junction unmatched. Germline V gives CDR1 SGHNT, CDR2 YENEEA.

This chain connects TRBV6-1 to TRBJ1-2; 9 bases map to TRBD1. V lost 11 bases to trimming and J lost 1 base; unmatched junction nucleotides: 5. The CDR3 length is 13 residues. Looked up from germline, CDR1 is MNHNS and CDR2 is SASEGT. The CDR3 nucleotides read TGTGCCTCCCGGGACAGGGATAACTATGGCTACACCTTC. Amino acid sequence: CASRDRDNYGYTF.

In this sample, this clone turned up a few times. The J gene is TRBJ1-2, the V gene TRBV7-9; D uncertain. V was shortened by 5 bases and J by 4 bases, with 11 bases between the two germline ends. Germline V lookup: CDR1 SEHNR, CDR2 FQNEAQ (reference sequence). CDR3 length: 13 amino acids. CDR3 sequence (DNA): TGTGCCAGCAGCCGAAACCGGGCCTATGGCTACACCTTC. Protein product: CASSRNRAYGYTF.

The chain employs TRBV29-1 and TRBJ2-3, with 13 bases that match TRBD2. The V and J ends lost 6 bases and 6 bases, in that order; junction bases with no gene match: 6. CDR1 is SQVTM, CDR2 ANQGSEA, per germline. The length of the CDR3 is 14 residues. The CDR3 here is CSVTTSGRTDTQYF. The CDR3 nucleotides are TGCAGCGTAACGACTAGCGGGAGGACGGATACGCAGTATTTT.

The rearrangement joins TRBV27 to TRBJ1-4; 10 bases match TRBD1. V shed 4 bases and J 10 bases; nucleotides not matched to a gene: 12. CDR3 length equals 16 residues. CDR1 MNHEY and CDR2 SMNVEV come from the germline V gene (reference sequence). The CDR3 sequence: CASSSGQGPPRGKLFF. For the CDR3, the DNA is TGTGCCAGCAGTTCGGGACAGGGGCCACCGCGAGGAAAACTGTTTTTT. The full variable domain, completed using reference TRBV27 and TRBJ1-4, is EAQVTQNPRYLITVTGKKLTVTCSQNMNHEYMSWYRQDPGLGLRQIYYSMNVEVTDKGDVPEGYKVSRKEKRNFPLILESPSPNQTSLYFCASSSGQGPPRGKLFFGSGTQLSVL.

The chain joins TRBV12-5 to TRBJ2-7; 8 bases match TRBD1. Trimming at V came to 8 bases and at J to 0 bases, leaving 9 bases not matched to a gene. CDR1 is LGHNT, CDR2 FRNRAP, per germline. This CDR3 comprises 15 residues. The CDR3 nucleotides read TGTGCTAGTTCCTCGGGACAGGACCTCTCCTACGAGCAGTACTTC. This codes for CASSSGQDLSYEQYF. Filled out from reference TRBV12-5 and TRBJ2-7, the complete variable domain reads DARVTQTPRHKVTEMGQEVTMRCQPILGHNTVFWYRQTMMQGLELLAYFRNRAPLDDSGMPKDRFSAEMPDATLATLKIQPSEPRDSAVYFCASSSGQDLSYEQYFGPGTRLTVT.

V gene TRBV6-5 combines with J gene TRBJ2-5, with D perhaps assigned TRBD1 or TRBD2 (5 bases each). CDR1 is MNHEY, CDR2 SVGAGI, per germline. The CDR3 contains 15 residues. The ends were cut back, 7 bases at V and 1 base at J, with 16 bases in the middle. The CDR3 bases are TGTGCCAGCACTAACCCAGAGGGACCCCAAGAGACCCAGTACTTC. The encoded protein is CASTNPEGPQETQYF.

Note on this clone: The sample carries other DNA sequences with the same CDR3. This rearrangement joins TRBV27 to TRBJ1-4; D might be TRBD1 (6 bases). This CDR3 has 14 residues. The V end was cut by 2 bases, the J end by 8 bases, with 12 bases between. Germline CDR1 and CDR2: MNHEY and SMNVEV (reference sequence). CDR3 nucleotide sequence: TGTGCCAGCAGTTTAAACCGGGGGGGCGAAAAACTGTTTTTT. This encodes CASSLNRGGEKLFF. Together with reference TRBV27 and TRBJ1-4, the CDR3 gives the full variable domain: EAQVTQNPRYLITVTGKKLTVTCSQNMNHEYMSWYRQDPGLGLRQIYYSMNVEVTDKGDVPEGYKVSRKEKRNFPLILESPSPNQTSLYFCASSLNRGGEKLFFGSGTQLSVL.

Points on this clone: Other DNA sequences within the sample encode an identical CDR3. This chain uses TRBV7-9 with TRBJ1-1; D may be TRBD1 (5 bases). CDR1 is SEHNR and CDR2 is FQNEAQ in the germline V gene (reference sequence). Trimming cost V 4 bases and J 2 bases, with 8 bases left between them. CDR3 length: 13 residues. CDR3 nucleotides: TGTGCCAGCAGCTCCCAGGGTAACACTGAAGCTTTCTTT. It yields the protein CASSSQGNTEAFF.

The V call is TRBV5-6, the J call TRBJ2-4; D could derive from TRBD1 or TRBD2 (5 bases each). Trimming removed 4 bases at V and 9 bases at J, with 14 bases between. This CDR3 spans 13 amino acids. CDR1 is SGHDT, CDR2 YYEEEE, per germline. The CDR3 nucleotides are TGTGCCAGCAGCGTGGACACGGGGACCATTCAGTACTTC. This encodes CASSVDTGTIQYF.

The chain carries TRBV11-2 and TRBJ1-5; D is unclear. CDR3 length: 14 amino acids. Germline values: CDR1 SGHAT, CDR2 FQNNGV. V lost 5 bases, J lost 2 bases, and 10 bases lay in between. For the CDR3, the DNA is TGTGCCAGCAGCCACGGGAGAGGCAATCAGCCCCAGCATTTT. This encodes CASSHGRGNQPQHF.

The chain employs TRBV7-8 and TRBJ2-1; D is possibly TRBD2 (7 bases). The CDR3 runs to 16 residues. The V end lost 10 bases, the J end lost 6 bases, and 25 bases lay between the germline ends. Germline lookup yields CDR1 SGHVS and CDR2 FQNEAQ. The chain's CDR3 is CATGTTAGAGRNEQFF. CDR3 DNA: TGTGCCACCGGCACCACGGCGGGGGCCGGGCGCAATGAGCAGTTCTTC.

Comment on this clone: Within the sample, other DNA sequences also encode this same CDR3. The V gene is TRBV7-9, the J gene TRBJ1-3; D remains ambiguous. Between the trimmed V and J ends, which lost 5 bases and 2 bases, there was a span of 4 bases. CDR1 is SEHNR and CDR2 is FQNEAQ in the germline V gene (reference sequence). This CDR3 has 12 residues. CDR3 protein: CASSTTGNTIYF. The CDR3 DNA sequence: TGTGCCAGCAGCACCACTGGAAACACCATATATTTT.

This chain uses TRBV6-6 with TRBJ1-5; D is uncertain. Deletions cut 8 bases from V and 4 bases from J, with 6 bases between. Germline lookup yields CDR1 MNHNY and CDR2 SVGAGI (reference sequence). The CDR3 is 11 amino acids. CDR3 bases: TGTGCCAGCGGAGGTAATCAGCCCCAGCATTTT. This encodes CASGGNQPQHF.

The V call is TRBV28, the J call TRBJ2-1, with D possibly TRBD2 on 6 matching bases. Per germline, CDR1 MDHEN and CDR2 SYDVKM. Trimming shortened V by 2 bases and J by 7 bases, and 15 bases separated the two germline ends. The CDR3 has 15 residues. The CDR3 protein is CASSLLLRERNEQFF. CDR3 sequence (DNA): TGTGCCAGCAGTTTACTCCTCCGGGAGAGAAATGAGCAGTTCTTC.

V is TRBV29-1 and J is TRBJ2-5, with 11 bases that match TRBD1. V lost 4 bases and J lost 5; bases outside the gene matches: 6. Per germline, CDR1 SQVTM and CDR2 ANQGSEA. The CDR3 loop spans 14 amino acids. This CDR3 reads CSVVGDRGSETQYF. The CDR3 DNA reads as TGCAGCGTTGTGGGGGACAGGGGGAGCGAGACCCAGTACTTC.

The chain is built from TRBV2 and TRBJ1-1; D unresolved. The CDR3 has 11 residues. Trimming removed 6 bases at V and 6 bases at J, with 8 bases between. In germline, CDR1 is SNHLY, CDR2 FYNNEI. In DNA form, the CDR3 reads TGTGCCAGCAGCGTTACCTCTGAAGCTTTCTTT. It yields the protein CASSVTSEAFF.